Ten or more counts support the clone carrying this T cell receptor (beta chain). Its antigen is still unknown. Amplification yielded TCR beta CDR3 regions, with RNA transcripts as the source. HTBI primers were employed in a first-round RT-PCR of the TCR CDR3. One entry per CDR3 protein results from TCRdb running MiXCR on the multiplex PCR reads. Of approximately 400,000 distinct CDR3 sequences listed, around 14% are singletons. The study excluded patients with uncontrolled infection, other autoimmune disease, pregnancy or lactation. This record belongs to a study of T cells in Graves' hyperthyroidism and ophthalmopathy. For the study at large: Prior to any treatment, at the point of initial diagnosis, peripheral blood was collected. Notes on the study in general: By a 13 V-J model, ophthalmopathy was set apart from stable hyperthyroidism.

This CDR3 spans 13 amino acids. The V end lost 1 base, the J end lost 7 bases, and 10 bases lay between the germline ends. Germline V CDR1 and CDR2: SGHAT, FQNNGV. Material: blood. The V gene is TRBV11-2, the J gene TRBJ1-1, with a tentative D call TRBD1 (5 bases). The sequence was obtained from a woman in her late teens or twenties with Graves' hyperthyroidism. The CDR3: CASSLVGGVEAFF. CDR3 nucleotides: TGTGCCAGCAGCTTAGTGGGGGGGGTTGAAGCTTTCTTT. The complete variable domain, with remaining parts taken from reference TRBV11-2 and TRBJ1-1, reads EAGVAQSPRYKIIEKRQSVAFWCNPISGHATLYWYQQILGQGPKLLIQFQNNGVVDDSQLPKDRFSAERLKGVDSTLKIQPAKLEDSAVYLCASSLVGGVEAFFGQGTRLTVV.